This TCR beta chain was retrieved from a study of cytomegalovirus exposure and HLA in healthy donors. CDR3 size: 14 residues. Trimming took off 3 bases at V and 8 bases at J, with 11 bases between the two ends. Germline V gives CDR1 MNHEY, CDR2 SVGAGI. Vbeta (60) and Jbeta (13) primers were used in the PCR. Profiled with immunoSEQ multiplex PCR; TCRdb holds only in-frame clones, not every one. The table shows roughly 140,000 clones, with approximately 77% occurring only once. This clone was counted a few times. This receptor was identified in a woman between 50 and 59 years old in good health and CMV-seronegative. Sequencing input: PBMCs. The gene calls are TRBV6-5 and TRBJ1-6; D is uncertain. CDR3 sequence reads: CASSYSDLDSPLHF. For the CDR3, the DNA is TGTGCCAGCAGTTATTCCGACTTGGATTCACCCCTCCACTTT.